This T cell receptor beta chain was obtained from a study of blood T cell repertoires in COVID-19. Measured with immunoSEQ multiplex PCR; TCRdb has only the in-frame clones, and not every one. Of roughly 170,000 clones in the sample, about 90% were seen once. This clone was detected many times. This sample also contains other DNA sequences that code for the same CDR3. CDR3 length: 14 residues. Germline-derived CDR1 and CDR2 are MNHEY and SVGAGI. V was trimmed by 8 bases and J by 6 bases, leaving 16 bases between them. The source of this sequence is a man between 65 and 85 years old with active or convalescent COVID-19. This chain links TRBV6-5 with TRBJ1-4; tentative D call: TRBD1 (6 bases). What was sequenced was peripheral blood. The chain's CDR3 is CASSYREGDEKLFF. The CDR3 region has the DNA TGTGCCAGCTCCTACAGGGAGGGGGATGAAAAACTGTTTTTT.